The 24 T cell receptor beta chains in this list originate from one sample, sequenced in a study of shared clonotypes between healthy human individuals. Clones were read by immunoSEQ multiplex PCR, and TCRdb kept only the in-frame ones, dropping some. The table has over 2 million clones, about 90% seen once; the top ten hold about 0.41%. The specimen sequenced was naive CD4+ T cells from PBMCs. Subset defined: CD45RA+ positively selected. These receptors originate from a man between 18 and 35 years old in good health. Some clones in this sample may be carry-over from other donors' samples.

The CDR3 DNA is TGTGCCAGCTCACCCGGACGGAGGGATTATGGCTACACCTTC. It translates to CASSPGRRDYGYTF. The rearrangement uses TRBV18 and TRBJ1-2; D unresolved. Trimming shortened V by 3 bases and J by 5 bases, and 13 bases separated the two germline ends. The CDR3 spans 14 residues. Germline assignment: CDR1 KGHSH and CDR2 LQKENI.

This chain connects TRBV7-9 to TRBJ2-2, with 10 bases matching TRBD1. The CDR3 contains 15 residues. V lost 6 bases, J lost 6 bases, and 7 bases stayed unmatched. Germline V gives CDR1 SEHNR, CDR2 FQNEAQ (reference sequence). Here the CDR3 reads CASRRQGAQPGELFF. CDR3 DNA sequence: TGTGCCAGCAGACGACAGGGGGCGCAGCCCGGGGAGCTGTTTTTT.

This chain's CDR3 is CATALGPDTQYF. The DNA of the CDR3 is TGTGCCACCGCATTGGGACCAGATACGCAGTATTTT. J is TRBJ2-3 and V is TRBV15, with D possibly called TRBD1 or TRBD2 (5 bases each). V lost 8 bases and J 4 bases, leaving 10 bases between the germline ends. Germline V gene sequence: CDR1 LNHNV, CDR2 YYDKDF (reference sequence). The CDR3 loop spans 12 amino acids.

The sample holds a few counts of this clone. The rearrangement uses TRBV7-2 and TRBJ1-1; maybe TRBD1 (5 bases). Germline V gene lookup returns CDR1 SGHTA and CDR2 FQGNSA. V dropped 5 bases and J dropped 4 bases, with 17 bases sitting between them. The CDR3 consists of 15 residues. CDR3 region: CASSMVGVDSTEAFF. The CDR3 DNA follows: TGTGCCAGCAGCATGGTGGGGGTCGATAGCACTGAAGCTTTCTTT.

This clone was observed once. Other DNA variants within this sample encode the same CDR3. The V gene is TRBV7-2, the J gene TRBJ2-1; 10 nucleotides match TRBD2. J gave up 4 bases and V 5 bases, and 5 bases lay outside the gene matches. Germline V lookup: CDR1 SGHTA, CDR2 FQGNSA. This CDR3 has 15 amino acids. The CDR3 reads CASSPGLAVYNEQFF. The CDR3 nucleotides read TGTGCCAGCAGCCCTGGACTAGCGGTATACAATGAGCAGTTCTTC.

The chain uses TRBV29-1 and TRBJ1-2; D gene unclear. The V gene's germline CDR1 is SQVTM and CDR2 ANQGSEA. Trimming took off 7 bases at V and 2 bases at J, with 11 bases between the two ends. CDR3 length: 12 amino acids. CDR3 in amino acids: CSAPRGNYGYTF. The DNA of the CDR3 is TGCAGCGCCCCGAGAGGGAACTATGGCTACACCTTC.

This sequence joins TRBV18 and TRBJ2-7; D may be TRBD1 (6 bases). V lost 5 bases and J 0 bases, leaving 14 bases between the germline ends. Germline V lookup: CDR1 KGHSH, CDR2 LQKENI. This CDR3 is 15 amino acids long. The CDR3 nucleotides read TGTGCCAGCTCAAATACAGGGAAAAGCTCCTACGAGCAGTACTTC. Translation gives CASSNTGKSSYEQYF.

This clone was picked up one time. Other DNA sequences of this sample code for an identical CDR3. V is TRBV9 and J is TRBJ2-3, with TRBD2 matching 9 bases. The CDR3 spans 16 residues. CDR1 is SGDLS, CDR2 YYNGEE, per germline. Trimming took 3 bases from V and 0 from J; bases not matched to a gene: 5. CDR3 region: CASSAGLAVSTDTQYF. The CDR3 nucleotides read TGTGCCAGCAGCGCGGGACTAGCAGTTAGCACAGATACGCAGTATTTT.

The DNA for the CDR3 is TGCGCCAGCAGCTTTCGCGGGACGTCCGATGAAAAACTGTTTTTT. This gives the protein CASSFRGTSDEKLFF. This chain connects TRBV5-1 to TRBJ1-4; TRBD1 is a possible D gene (5 bases). Germline V gene lookup returns CDR1 SGHRS and CDR2 YFSETQ. The CDR3 consists of 15 residues. Trimming cost V 2 bases and J 6 bases, with 14 bases left between them. Full variable domain (remainder filled in from reference TRBV5-1 and TRBJ1-4): KAGVTQTPRYLIKTRGQQVTLSCSPISGHRSVSWYQQTPGQGLQFLFEYFSETQRNKGNFPGRFSGRQFSNSRSEMNVSTLELGDSALYLCASSFRGTSDEKLFFGSGTQLSVL.

The chain carries TRBV29-1 and TRBJ1-1, with D possibly TRBD1 on 5 matching bases. The CDR3 is 23 amino acids. CDR1 and CDR2 (germline): SQVTM, ANQGSEA. V was clipped by 4 bases and J by 0 bases, with 39 bases between them. The CDR3 coding sequence is TGCAGCGTTGTAGGGAGTCTCTGGGGGGTTGGCCGGAAGGGCGCCGCGATGAACACTGAAGCTTTCTTT. Amino acid sequence: CSVVGSLWGVGRKGAAMNTEAFF.

This chain uses TRBV27 with TRBJ1-2; 9 bases are shared with TRBD1. Germline assignment: CDR1 MNHEY and CDR2 SMNVEV (reference sequence). V was clipped by 4 bases and J by 4 bases; unmatched bases: 19. The CDR3 totals 19 residues. The CDR3, as DNA: TGTGCCAGCAGTTCGTACACCCGGGACAGGGCCCTTAGCGGCTATGGCTACACCTTC. The encoded protein is CASSSYTRDRALSGYGYTF.

The chain is built from TRBV19 and TRBJ2-7; 8 bases are a match to TRBD2. The CDR3 is 13 residues long. J lost 0 bases, V lost 9 bases, and 4 bases had no gene match. From germline, CDR1 is LNHDA and CDR2 SQIVND (reference sequence). Here the CDR3 reads CASSGGSSYEQYF. CDR3 coding DNA: TGTGCCAGCTCGGGAGGGAGCTCCTACGAGCAGTACTTC. The complete variable domain, with remaining parts taken from reference TRBV19 and TRBJ2-7, reads DGGITQSPKYLFRKEGQNVTLSCEQNLNHDAMYWYRQDPGQGLRLIYYSQIVNDFQKGDIAEGYSVSREKKESFPLTVTSAQKNPTAFYLCASSGGSSYEQYFGPGTRLTVT.

The genes are TRBV15 and TRBJ2-7, with 9 nucleotides matching TRBD1. CDR1 and CDR2 from the germline V gene are LNHNV and YYDKDF (reference sequence). The CDR3 loop spans 16 amino acids. V was pared by 0 bases and J by 4 bases, with 7 bases of the junction left unmatched. For the CDR3, the DNA is TGTGCCACCAGCAGAGATATTGACAGGGGGTTGTACGAGCAGTACTTC. This encodes CATSRDIDRGLYEQYF. The whole variable domain, filled in from reference TRBV15 and TRBJ2-7, reads DAMVIQNPRYQVTQFGKPVTLSCSQTLNHNVMYWYQQKSSQAPKLLFHYYDKDFNNEADTPDNFQSRRPNTSFCFLDIRSPGLGDTAMYLCATSRDIDRGLYEQYFGPGTRLTVT.

V is TRBV27 and J is TRBJ2-3, with 12 bases fitting TRBD2. Per germline, CDR1 MNHEY and CDR2 SMNVEV (reference sequence). V shed 5 bases, J shed 4 bases, and the junction held 1 base outside the gene matches. This CDR3 contains 14 residues. The CDR3: CASSLAGGADTQYF. The CDR3 DNA is TGTGCCAGCAGTCTAGCGGGAGGGGCAGATACGCAGTATTTT.

The CDR3 region is CASIDRDEQYF. The CDR3 coding sequence is TGTGCCAGCATCGACAGGGACGAGCAGTACTTC. This chain uses TRBV6-1 with TRBJ2-7, with 7 positions matching TRBD1. The J segment lost 5 bases and the V segment lost 7 bases, leaving 2 bases of the junction unmatched. This CDR3 is built from 11 residues. Germline V gene sequence: CDR1 MNHNS, CDR2 SASEGT.

The CDR3 loop is CASSLASGSLNEQFF. DNA for the CDR3: TGTGCCAGCAGCTTAGCTAGCGGGAGTTTAAATGAGCAGTTCTTC. V and J are TRBV7-2 and TRBJ2-1; 9 bases map to TRBD2. Trimming cost V 0 bases and J 7 bases; bases outside gene matches: 4. Germline CDR1 and CDR2: SGHTA and FQGNSA. This CDR3 spans 15 amino acids.

The gene calls are TRBV21-1 and TRBJ2-7; TRBD1 reflects the table's D call only, with no check against the DNA. TRBV21-1 is a recognized pseudogene. The CDR3 has 17 amino acids. This chain's CDR3 is CASISQTGGTCLRGQYF. The CDR3 DNA is TGTGCCAGCATCTCTCAGACAGGGGGCACATGCCTACGAGGGCAGTACTTC.

A single count supports this clone. The V call is TRBV2, the J call TRBJ1-1; D not certain. Trimming stripped 8 bases from V and 3 bases from J, with 7 bases between. CDR1 is SNHLY and CDR2 is FYNNEI in the germline V gene. The CDR3 has 11 residues. The CDR3 sequence: CASSPHTEAFF. The CDR3 nucleotides read TGTGCCAGCTCACCTCACACTGAAGCTTTCTTT.

This clone was counted once. The V gene is TRBV4-1, the J gene TRBJ1-4; no clear D gene. Per the germline V gene, CDR1 is MGHRA and CDR2 is YSYEKL. V lost 7 bases and J lost 4, with 19 bases in between. The CDR3 extends over 16 amino acids. CDR3 sequence (DNA): TGCGCCAGCAACCCCGTGGGCCGTTTACTTAATGAAAAACTGTTTTTT. Residues: CASNPVGRLLNEKLFF.

This chain connects TRBV18 to TRBJ2-7, with D possibly being TRBD1 or TRBD2 (6 bases each). CDR3 length: 16 residues. The V gene lost 4 bases and the J gene lost 5 bases, with 21 bases spanning the gap. Looked up from germline, CDR1 is KGHSH and CDR2 is LQKENI. The CDR3 here is CASSLYPGEGGDEQYF. CDR3 DNA: TGTGCCAGCTCACTTTACCCTGGCGAGGGGGGAGACGAGCAGTACTTC. Complete variable domain (other parts from reference TRBV18 and TRBJ2-7): NAGVMQNPRHLVRRRGQEARLRCSPMKGHSHVYWYRQLPEEGLKFMVYLQKENIIDESGMPKERFSAEFPKEGPSILRIQQVVRGDSAAYFCASSLYPGEGGDEQYFGPGTRLTVT.

This chain connects TRBV5-8 to TRBJ1-4; D remains unclear. The CDR3 spans 17 residues. V shed 4 bases and J shed 2 bases, with 18 bases lying between them. Germline CDR1 is SGHTS and CDR2 is YDEGEE. CDR3 sequence (DNA): TGTGCCAGCAGCCTGGGCATGGGAGTCGGGACTAATGAAAAACTGTTTTTT. Its protein is CASSLGMGVGTNEKLFF.

The chain combines TRBV2 with TRBJ1-5; no firm D call. The CDR3 is 13 residues long. V was cut by 3 bases and J by 6 bases, with 9 bases left in between. Germline V gene data show CDR1 as SNHLY and CDR2 as FYNNEI. The CDR3 coding sequence is TGTGCCAGCAGTGAGGAGACATTTCAGCCCCAGCATTTT. Translating gives CASSEETFQPQHF.

This sequence joins TRBV7-6 and TRBJ1-1, with a tentative D call TRBD1 (6 bases). Trimming removed 0 bases at V and 10 bases at J, with 15 bases between. Germline V gene data show CDR1 as SGHVS and CDR2 as FNYEAQ. The CDR3 runs to 14 residues. CDR3 sequence reads: CASSLAGAGTGAFF. The CDR3, as DNA: TGTGCCAGCAGCTTAGCGGGGGCAGGGACGGGAGCTTTCTTT.

The CDR3 nucleotides read TGCGCCAGCAGCCCGAAACTAGCGGAAGGGGGAGATACGCAGTATTTT. Protein sequence: CASSPKLAEGGDTQYF. The genes are TRBV5-1 and TRBJ2-3; TRBD2 matches 8 bases. Germline V gene data show CDR1 as SGHRS and CDR2 as YFSETQ. CDR3 length equals 16 residues. The trim removed 4 bases at V and 5 bases at J, leaving 12 bases unmatched.